The next 29 T cell receptor beta chains were all read from a single sample in a study of T cells in Graves' hyperthyroidism and ophthalmopathy. Using RNA transcripts as the source, TCR beta CDR3 regions were amplified. HTBI primers were employed in a first-round RT-PCR of the TCR CDR3. TCRdb called the multiplex PCR reads again in MiXCR, with one record for every CDR3 protein. The sample carries over 500,000 distinct CDR3 sequences, about 14% recorded once. The sample was blood. Receptor source: a woman aged 35 to 49 with Graves' hyperthyroidism.

This clonotype was counted at least ten times. This chain links TRBV5-6 with TRBJ2-2; 7 nucleotides line up with TRBD1. Per the germline V gene, CDR1 is SGHDT and CDR2 is YYEEEE. Unmatched junction bases numbered 3, after V lost 4 bases and J lost 0 bases. The CDR3 has 15 residues. CDR3 sequence reads: CASSVGQSNTGELFF. As DNA, the CDR3 is TGTGCCAGCAGCGTGGGACAGTCGAACACCGGGGAGCTGTTTTTT. The full variable domain, rest sourced from reference TRBV5-6 and TRBJ2-2, is DAGVTQSPTHLIKTRGQQVTLRCSPKSGHDTVSWYQQALGQGPQFIFQYYEEEERQRGNFPDRFSGHQFPNYSSELNVNALLLGDSALYLCASSVGQSNTGELFFGEGSRLTVL.

This clonotype was counted ten times or more. This chain links TRBV5-5 with TRBJ2-4; D perhaps matches TRBD2 (5 bases). The CDR3 runs 14 residues. Germline V CDR1 and CDR2: SGHKS, YYEKEE (reference sequence). The V and J ends lost 0 bases and 5 bases respectively, with 9 bases between them. CDR3 sequence: CASSLGGAENIQYF. Written as DNA, the CDR3 is TGTGCCAGCAGCTTGGGGGGAGCAGAAAACATTCAGTACTTC. The variable domain in full, completed from reference TRBV5-5 and TRBJ2-4, reads DAGVTQSPTHLIKTRGQQVTLRCSPISGHKSVSWYQQVLGQGPQFIFQYYEKEERGRGNFPDRFSARQFPNYSSELNVNALLLGDSALYLCASSLGGAENIQYFGAGTRLSVL.

This clonotype showed up many times. The genes are TRBV11-2 and TRBJ2-1, with 12 nucleotides matching TRBD2. J lost 2 bases, V lost 1 base, and 9 bases had no gene match. Germline CDR1 SGHAT, CDR2 FQNNGV. This CDR3 region has 19 residues. This chain's CDR3 is CASSLAASGRARPYNEQFF. In nucleotides, the CDR3 is TGTGCCAGCAGCTTAGCGGCTAGCGGGAGGGCCAGGCCCTACAATGAGCAGTTCTTC.

This clonotype was seen repeatedly, ten times or more. The rearrangement joins TRBV2 to TRBJ2-5, with D maybe TRBD2 (6 bases). Germline CDR1 and CDR2: SNHLY and FYNNEI. V lost 7 bases to trimming and J lost 0 bases, with 6 bases between them. This CDR3 contains 12 residues. CDR3 sequence (DNA): TGTGCCAGCAAGCGGGACCAAGAGACCCAGTACTTC. Residues: CASKRDQETQYF.

This clonotype showed up many times. The genes are TRBV6-2 or TRBV6-3 and TRBJ2-1; 13 nucleotides agree with TRBD2. V lost 2 bases and J lost 8; bases outside the gene matches: 6. Germline V CDR1 and CDR2: MNHEY, SVGEGT. The CDR3 consists of 16 residues. The CDR3 reads CASSYGVLAGGDEQFF. The CDR3 nucleotides read TGTGCCAGCAGTTACGGTGTACTAGCGGGAGGGGATGAGCAGTTCTTC.

The table lists this clonotype with many counts. This chain uses TRBV24-1 with TRBJ2-3; 9 positions match TRBD1. CDR1 and CDR2 from the germline V gene are KGHDR and SFDVKD. This CDR3 has 16 residues. J was trimmed by 3 bases and V by 4 bases; bases with no gene match: 7. The DNA for the CDR3 is TGTGCCACCAGTGACCCCGGGACAGGGAGTACAGATACGCAGTATTTT. Protein: CATSDPGTGSTDTQYF.

This clonotype was picked up many times. The genes are TRBV20-1 and TRBJ2-3; D gene ambiguous. Germline-derived CDR1 and CDR2 are DFQATT and SNEGSKA (reference sequence). This CDR3 is 14 amino acids long. Trimming took 0 bases from V and 6 from J, leaving 13 bases between them. For the CDR3, the DNA is TGCAGTGCTAGAGATTTGGGGATTCAGGATACGCAGTATTTT. Amino acid sequence: CSARDLGIQDTQYF.

This clonotype occurred many times. The genes are TRBV28 and TRBJ2-7, with D perhaps matching TRBD2 (5 bases). V lost 6 bases, J lost 3 bases, and 9 bases lay in between. Germline CDR1 reads MDHEN; CDR2 reads SYDVKM. CDR3 length: 12 residues. The DNA of the CDR3 is TGTGCCAGCAGGGGAGCGTACTACGAGCAGTACTTC. Translating it yields CASRGAYYEQYF.

This clonotype was detected ten times or more. This chain connects TRBV6-2 or TRBV6-3 to TRBJ1-5; D unclear. The germline V gene has CDR1 MNHEY and CDR2 SVGEGT. V was cut by 5 bases and J by 7 bases, with 9 bases left in between. This CDR3 contains 12 residues. This CDR3 is CASSDSRQPQHF. DNA for the CDR3: TGTGCCAGCAGTGATTCGCGGCAGCCCCAGCATTTT.

The chain couples TRBV12-3 or TRBV12-4 to TRBJ2-3; 13 positions agree with TRBD2. The CDR3 is 17 residues long. Germline trimming cut 6 bases from V and 4 bases from J; bases unmatched to any gene: 10. CDR3 nucleotides: TGTGCCAGCAGCCTTACTAGCGGGAGGGCCCAGCCAGATACGCAGTATTTT. Translated, it gives CASSLTSGRAQPDTQYF.

With respect to this clonotype: A much larger clonotype is one base distant, so this may be a read error. CDR3 nucleotide sequence: TGTGCCAGCAGTACCTCGGCTTCCGGACAGGGGATCTACGAGCAGTACTTC. Translating gives CASSTSASGQGIYEQYF. This chain links TRBV27 with TRBJ2-7, with 9 bases that match TRBD1. CDR3 length: 17 residues. V was pared by 5 bases and J by 3 bases, with 14 bases of the junction left unmatched. Germline assignment: CDR1 MNHEY and CDR2 SMNVEV (reference sequence).

The chain links TRBV13 to TRBJ1-1; the D is unclear. This CDR3 region has 12 residues. Germline CDR1 PRHDT, CDR2 FYEKMQ (reference sequence). V was clipped by 7 bases and J by 5 bases, with 11 bases between them. CDR3 nucleotide sequence: TGTGCCAGCAACTCGGCCGAGACTGAAGCTTTCTTT. Its translation: CASNSAETEAFF.

Ten or more counts support this clonotype. The chain recombines TRBV27 with TRBJ2-3, with D perhaps TRBD1 (6 bases). V was shortened by 5 bases and J by 4 bases, with 10 bases between the two germline ends. The CDR3 length is 13 residues. The germline V gene encodes CDR1 MNHEY and CDR2 SMNVEV (reference sequence). In DNA, the CDR3 is TGTGCCAGCAGTCTGAACAGGGCAGATACGCAGTATTTT. Amino acids: CASSLNRADTQYF.

This clonotype has ten or more counts. This sequence joins TRBV7-3 and TRBJ2-7, with 7 bases lining up with TRBD1. CDR1 is SGHTA, CDR2 FQGTGA, per germline. CDR3 length equals 15 residues. V shed 1 base and J 5 bases; nucleotides not matched to a gene: 8. The CDR3 coding sequence is TGTGCCAGCAGCTTAAAAGGGACAGAGAGGGACGAGCAGTACTTC. Residues: CASSLKGTERDEQYF.

This clonotype was seen only a few times. CDR3 in amino acids: CASSSRQPNEKLFF. The CDR3 DNA sequence: TGCGCCAGCAGCTCCCGACAGCCCAATGAAAAACTGTTTTTT. The V gene is TRBV5-1, the J gene TRBJ1-4; a weak D match, TRBD1 (5 bases). The CDR3 length is 14 residues. Germline V gene data show CDR1 as SGHRS and CDR2 as YFSETQ. Trimming shortened V by 3 bases and J by 5 bases, and 11 bases separated the two germline ends.

This clonotype was observed at least ten times. V and J are TRBV20-1 and TRBJ2-7; D might be TRBD1 (6 bases). The CDR3 extends over 13 amino acids. Trimming removed 2 bases at V and 3 bases at J, with 11 bases between. CDR1 DFQATT and CDR2 SNEGSKA come from the germline V gene (reference sequence). The CDR3 protein is CSARKLDSYEQYF. Written as DNA, the CDR3 is TGCAGTGCTAGAAAGCTGGACAGCTACGAGCAGTACTTC.

This chain uses TRBV5-5 with TRBJ2-1, with TRBD1 identical over 9 bases. This CDR3 is 16 amino acids long. After removal of 4 bases from V and 4 bases from J, the junction contained 9 bases not matched to a gene. Germline CDR1 and CDR2: SGHKS and YYEKEE (reference sequence). CDR3 bases: TGTGCCAGCAGCCCCGACAGGGGGAATACTTACAATGAGCAGTTCTTC. Its translation: CASSPDRGNTYNEQFF.

In this sample, this clonotype turned up many times. As DNA, the CDR3 is TGCAGTGCTAGAGATGGACAGGCCGTTTGGGGCTACACCTTC. As protein: CSARDGQAVWGYTF. V is TRBV20-1 and J is TRBJ1-2; 7 bases are a match to TRBD1. The CDR3 totals 14 residues. Germline CDR1 is DFQATT and CDR2 is SNEGSKA (reference sequence). V lost 0 bases, J lost 8 bases, and 9 bases stayed unmatched.

This clonotype was counted between two and nine times. A single base separates this from a much larger clone, so it may be a read error. The chain carries TRBV20-1 and TRBJ2-7, with D possibly being TRBD2 (6 bases). Germline V lookup: CDR1 DFQATT, CDR2 SNEGSKA (reference sequence). The CDR3 consists of 14 residues. Trimming removed 6 bases from V and 2 bases from J, with 17 bases in between. DNA of the CDR3: TGCAGTGCCCCGGGGACTGGGACCCCCTACGAGCAGTACTTC. This translates into CSAPGTGTPYEQYF.

This clonotype was seen a handful of times. The chain joins TRBV20-1 to TRBJ1-5; TRBD1 agrees at 12 bases. J gave up 6 bases and V 5 bases, and 2 bases lay outside the gene matches. Germline-derived CDR1 and CDR2 are DFQATT and SNEGSKA (reference sequence). This CDR3 spans 13 amino acids. The CDR3 DNA is TGCAGTGCTGGGACAGGGGGCCTTCAGCCCCAGCATTTT. The encoded protein is CSAGTGGLQPQHF.

This clonotype showed up many times. The J gene is TRBJ1-5, the V gene TRBV6-1; no firm D call. Germline V CDR1 and CDR2: MNHNS, SASEGT. The CDR3 length is 13 residues. V was trimmed by 7 bases and J by 1 base, leaving 8 bases between them. DNA of the CDR3: TGTGCCAGCACCCTTGGCAGCAATCAGCCCCAGCATTTT. Its translation is CASTLGSNQPQHF.

This clonotype was detected many times. V and J are TRBV19 and TRBJ2-1, with 8 bases fitting TRBD2. The CDR3 is made up of 19 amino acids. Trimming at V came to 4 bases and at J to 3 bases, leaving 17 bases not matched to a gene. The germline V gene encodes CDR1 LNHDA and CDR2 SQIVND (reference sequence). The CDR3, as DNA: TGTGCCAGTAGTACCCCTCACGGGAGGGCCCTCCCAGACTACAATGAGCAGTTCTTC. This gives the protein CASSTPHGRALPDYNEQFF.

Ten or more counts support this clonotype. The gene calls are TRBV18 and TRBJ2-7; 7 bases align to TRBD1. The CDR3 loop spans 15 amino acids. Trimming removed 2 bases from V and 4 bases from J; junction bases left unmatched: 8. CDR1 and CDR2 (germline): KGHSH, LQKENI. DNA for the CDR3: TGTGCCAGCTCACCATCGGGACAGACACCATACGAGCAGTACTTC. This sequence encodes CASSPSGQTPYEQYF.

This clonotype was seen at least ten times. The gene calls are TRBV28 and TRBJ2-7; D is ambiguous. CDR3 length equals 15 residues. With 1 base removed from V and 1 base from J, the gap between germline ends came to 11 bases. Germline loops: CDR1 MDHEN, CDR2 SYDVKM. The CDR3 region has the DNA TGTGCCAGCAGTTTATTGGGTTCCGAGTCCTACGAGCAGTACTTC. Encoded protein: CASSLLGSESYEQYF.

This clonotype was detected ten times or more. This may be a read error, as it is one base from a much larger clone. V is TRBV2 and J is TRBJ2-7; D is uncertain. The germline V gene encodes CDR1 SNHLY and CDR2 FYNNEI. This CDR3 contains 14 residues. Trimming removed 8 bases from V and 2 bases from J, with 16 bases in between. CDR3 DNA: TGTGCCAGCCAGAGGTGGCGCAAAACCTACGAGCAGTACTTC. Its translation: CASQRWRKTYEQYF.

The CDR3 region is CASSFGTSGGFETQYF. In nucleotides, the CDR3 is TGTGCCAGCAGCTTTGGGACTAGCGGGGGTTTCGAGACCCAGTACTTC. The genes are TRBV5-4 and TRBJ2-5; 14 positions match TRBD2. The CDR3 runs 16 residues. CDR1 SGHNT and CDR2 YYREEE come from the germline V gene (reference sequence). The trim removed 2 bases at V and 5 bases at J, leaving 5 bases unmatched.

The sample holds many counts of this clonotype. This chain uses TRBV20-1 with TRBJ2-7; TRBD2 agrees at 11 bases. This CDR3 contains 15 residues. Germline lookup yields CDR1 DFQATT and CDR2 SNEGSKA (reference sequence). The V gene end was trimmed by 3 bases and the J gene end by 6 bases; junction bases not matched to a gene: 10. CDR3 region: CSASGTSGLWGEQYF. For the CDR3, the DNA is TGCAGTGCTAGTGGGACTAGCGGTCTCTGGGGCGAGCAGTACTTC.

The table lists this clonotype with many counts. The chain is built from TRBV5-1 and TRBJ1-1, with a possible D match to TRBD1 (6 bases). Germline values: CDR1 SGHRS, CDR2 YFSETQ. Trimming removed 0 bases at V and 0 bases at J, with 9 bases between. CDR3 length: 15 amino acids. CDR3 in DNA: TGCGCCAGCAGCTTGGCGGGGGCTGTGAACACTGAAGCTTTCTTT. It is translated as CASSLAGAVNTEAFF.

The rearrangement joins TRBV28 to TRBJ1-4; D gene ambiguous. The germline V and J ends were trimmed by 2 bases and 4 bases, with 11 bases remaining between them. CDR3 length equals 15 residues. Germline CDR1 and CDR2: MDHEN and SYDVKM. DNA for the CDR3: TGTGCCAGCAGTTTAAGCGGCGGACTTAATGAAAAACTGTTTTTT. It is translated as CASSLSGGLNEKLFF.